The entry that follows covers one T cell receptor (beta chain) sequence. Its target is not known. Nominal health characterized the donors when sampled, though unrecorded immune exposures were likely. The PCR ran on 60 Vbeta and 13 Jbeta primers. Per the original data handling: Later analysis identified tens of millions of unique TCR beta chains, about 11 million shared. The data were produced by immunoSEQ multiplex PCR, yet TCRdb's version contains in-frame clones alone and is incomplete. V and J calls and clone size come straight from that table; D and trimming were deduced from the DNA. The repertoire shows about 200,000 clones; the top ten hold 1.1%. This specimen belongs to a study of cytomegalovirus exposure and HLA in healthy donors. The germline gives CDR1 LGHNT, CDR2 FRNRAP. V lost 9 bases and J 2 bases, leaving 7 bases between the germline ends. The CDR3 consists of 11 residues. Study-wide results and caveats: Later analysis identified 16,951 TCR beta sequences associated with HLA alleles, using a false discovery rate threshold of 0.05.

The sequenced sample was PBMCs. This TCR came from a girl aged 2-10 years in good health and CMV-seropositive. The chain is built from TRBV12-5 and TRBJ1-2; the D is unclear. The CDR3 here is CASAANYGYTF. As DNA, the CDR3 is TGTGCTAGCGCAGCGAACTATGGCTACACCTTC.